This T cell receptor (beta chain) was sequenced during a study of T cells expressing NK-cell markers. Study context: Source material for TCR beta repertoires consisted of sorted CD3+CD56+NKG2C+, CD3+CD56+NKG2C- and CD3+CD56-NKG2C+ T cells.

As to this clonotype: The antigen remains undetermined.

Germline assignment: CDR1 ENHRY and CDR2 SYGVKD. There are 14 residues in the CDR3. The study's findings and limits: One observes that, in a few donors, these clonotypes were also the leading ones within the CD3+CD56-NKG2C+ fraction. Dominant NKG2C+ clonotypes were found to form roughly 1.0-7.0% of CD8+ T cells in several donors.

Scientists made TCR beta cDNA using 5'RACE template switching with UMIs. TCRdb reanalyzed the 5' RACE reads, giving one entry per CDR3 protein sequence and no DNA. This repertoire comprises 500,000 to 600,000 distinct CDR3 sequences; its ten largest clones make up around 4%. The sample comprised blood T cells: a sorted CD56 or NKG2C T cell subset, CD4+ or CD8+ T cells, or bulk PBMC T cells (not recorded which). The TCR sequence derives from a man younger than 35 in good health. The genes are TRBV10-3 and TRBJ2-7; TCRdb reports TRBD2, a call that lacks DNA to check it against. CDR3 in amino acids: CAITSREGSYEQYF.